The text below deals with one T cell receptor (beta chain). The antigen remains unidentified. The sample is drawn from a study of cytomegalovirus exposure and HLA in healthy donors. Study-level findings and limits: A later analysis appeared to link common viral pathogens to several of the most significant clusters.

The length of the CDR3 is 14 residues. PCR employed 60 Vbeta and 13 Jbeta primers. Clones were read by immunoSEQ multiplex PCR, and TCRdb kept only the in-frame ones, dropping some. The sample shows 200,000 or so clones, around 70% of them seen only once. The receptor was derived from a middle-aged man in good health and CMV-seropositive. Sequencing was done on a sample of PBMCs. The chain recombines TRBV21-1 with TRBJ1-6; the table calls TRBD1, which could not be checked here. TRBV21-1 is designated a pseudogene. CDR3 region: CACLGRSYNSPLHF. In DNA, the CDR3 is TGTGCCTGTTTGGGGCGCTCCTATAATTCACCCCTCCACTTT.